The 21 T cell receptor beta chains in this list originate from one sample, sequenced in a study of OX40 agonist ivuxolimab in advanced cancers. Produced via immunoSEQ multiplex PCR; TCRdb's table is partial and in-frame only. The sample yields more than 50,000 clones, about 86% seen once. The source was CD4+ or CD8+ T cells sorted from blood, collected in a trial of the OX40 agonist ivuxolimab. These receptors were obtained from an adult with an advanced solid tumor such as melanoma, head and neck, liver or kidney cancer.

The chain joins TRBV6-4 to TRBJ2-4, with 8 bases matching TRBD1. The CDR3 runs 15 residues. V dropped 10 bases and J dropped 8; count of bases not matched to a gene: 16. CDR1 and CDR2 (germline): MRHNA, SNTAGT. The CDR3 sequence: CAISGDRILRDIQYF. In nucleotides, the CDR3 is TGTGCCATCTCTGGGGACAGGATACTTAGGGACATTCAGTACTTC.

This clone was seen a single time. V is TRBV6-5 and J is TRBJ1-4, with TRBD1 matching 8 bases. This CDR3 is built from 15 residues. The V and J ends lost 2 bases and 8 bases, in that order; junction bases with no gene match: 7. Germline CDR1 MNHEY, CDR2 SVGAGI. The CDR3 reads CASSYRTGRGEKLFF. Written as DNA, the CDR3 is TGTGCCAGCAGTTACCGGACAGGGAGAGGAGAAAAACTGTTTTTT.

This clone occurred a few times. The genes are TRBV7-3 and TRBJ2-3, with a weak D call TRBD1 (6 bases). V lost 4 bases, J lost 4 bases, and 9 bases lay in between. The CDR3 is made up of 13 amino acids. Germline loops: CDR1 SGHTA, CDR2 FQGTGA. CDR3 sequence (DNA): TGTGCCAGCAGCTCCCACAGGGCAGATACGCAGTATTTT. Translation gives CASSSHRADTQYF.

The chain uses TRBV14 and TRBJ2-2; the D call may be TRBD1 or TRBD2 (5 bases each). The CDR3 sequence is 16 residues long. Trimming left V 4 bases short and J 5 bases short, with 17 bases between. CDR1 SGHDN and CDR2 FVKESK come from the germline V gene. CDR3 sequence reads: CASSPFPGTSTGELFF. The CDR3 DNA reads as TGTGCCAGCAGCCCATTCCCCGGGACCTCAACCGGGGAGCTGTTTTTT.

The table lists this clone with a count of one. The chain couples TRBV15 to TRBJ2-7, with 12 nucleotides matching TRBD2. After removal of 1 base from V and 5 bases from J, the junction contained 12 bases not matched to a gene. This CDR3 is 18 amino acids long. CDR1 and CDR2 (germline): LNHNV, YYDKDF (reference sequence). The CDR3: CATSRGMTSGSVIDEQYF. The CDR3, as DNA: TGTGCCACCAGCAGAGGCATGACTAGCGGGAGTGTGATTGACGAGCAGTACTTC.

The chain's CDR3 is CASSPRDGSTDTQYF. The DNA of the CDR3 is TGTGCCAGCAGCCCCCGGGACGGTAGCACAGATACGCAGTATTTT. The chain employs TRBV28 and TRBJ2-3; D possibly matches TRBD1 or TRBD2 (5 bases each). CDR1 and CDR2 (germline): MDHEN, SYDVKM. The CDR3 length is 15 residues. V was cut by 6 bases and J by 0 bases, with 13 bases left in between.

The CDR3 sequence is CASGRGSANTGELFF. The CDR3 DNA is TGTGCCAGTGGGCGGGGATCTGCGAACACCGGGGAGCTGTTTTTT. V is TRBV19 and J is TRBJ2-2, with D maybe TRBD2 (6 bases). Germline CDR1 LNHDA, CDR2 SQIVND (reference sequence). The CDR3 has 15 residues. V was cut by 8 bases and J by 0 bases, with 13 bases left in between.

The rearrangement uses TRBV9 and TRBJ2-7; 13 nucleotides align to TRBD2. CDR1 is SGDLS and CDR2 is YYNGEE in the germline V gene. The trim removed 3 bases at V and 2 bases at J, leaving 8 bases unmatched. The CDR3 has 17 amino acids. The CDR3 nucleotides read TGTGCCAGCAGCGCCGATATCGGGACTAGCGGGACCTACGAGCAGTACTTC. The encoded protein is CASSADIGTSGTYEQYF.

This chain connects TRBV28 to TRBJ2-1, with TRBD2 identical over 13 bases. Germline-derived CDR1 and CDR2 are MDHEN and SYDVKM. V lost 6 bases to trimming and J lost 0 bases; unmatched junction nucleotides: 5. The length of the CDR3 is 17 residues. CDR3 sequence: CASRGLAGETSYNEQFF. The CDR3 nucleotides are TGTGCCAGCAGAGGACTAGCGGGGGAGACCTCCTACAATGAGCAGTTCTTC. The full variable domain, in which reference TRBV28 and TRBJ2-1 provide the parts outside the CDR3, is DVKVTQSSRYLVKRTGEKVFLECVQDMDHENMFWYRQDPGLGLRLIYFSYDVKMKEKGDIPEGYSVSREKKERFSLILESASTNQTSMYLCASRGLAGETSYNEQFFGPGTRLTVL.

The chain employs TRBV7-3 and TRBJ2-3; 8 nucleotides agree with TRBD2. Germline CDR1 is SGHTA and CDR2 is FQGTGA. After removal of 4 bases from V and 8 bases from J, the junction contained 8 bases not matched to a gene. The CDR3 totals 14 residues. CDR3 nucleotide sequence: TGTGCCAGCAGCTCCCTGGCGGGGGGTATTACGCAGTATTTT. Translated, it gives CASSSLAGGITQYF.

V and J are TRBV5-1 and TRBJ2-1; 8 bases are a match to TRBD1. The CDR3 sequence is 19 residues long. Germline CDR1 and CDR2: SGHRS and YFSETQ. After removal of 5 bases from V and 0 bases from J, the junction contained 16 bases not matched to a gene. The CDR3 region is CASRLNAASTGGSYNEQFF. In DNA, the CDR3 is TGCGCCAGCAGATTGAACGCCGCAAGTACAGGGGGCTCCTACAATGAGCAGTTCTTC.

The chain is built from TRBV6-1 and TRBJ1-5; perhaps TRBD1 as D (5 bases). The CDR3 spans 18 residues. The V gene's germline CDR1 is MNHNS and CDR2 SASEGT. V lost 4 bases and J lost 1, with 20 bases in between. In nucleotides, the CDR3 is TGTGCCAGCAGTGCGGGTTCGGGGGGGGGAAGGAGCAATCAGCCCCAGCATTTT. This gives the protein CASSAGSGGGRSNQPQHF.

The genes are TRBV7-7 and TRBJ2-5; D assignment may be TRBD1 or TRBD2 (5 bases each). Looked up from germline, CDR1 is SSHAT and CDR2 is FNYEAQ (reference sequence). The V end lost 5 bases, the J end lost 6 bases, and 16 bases lay between the germline ends. The CDR3 sequence is 14 residues long. CDR3 sequence reads: CASSTIGTLQTQYF. CDR3 nucleotides: TGTGCCAGCAGCACCATCGGGACCCTTCAGACCCAGTACTTC.

Remarks on this clone: Sequence at one end of the junction differs from germline and may be a read error. The same CDR3 also results from other DNA sequences found in this sample. The J gene is TRBJ1-2, the V gene TRBV27, with 10 bases lining up with TRBD1. This CDR3 region has 15 residues. Germline values: CDR1 MNHEY, CDR2 SMNVEV (reference sequence). CDR3 DNA: TGTGCCAGCAGTCCCGGGACAGGGGACCTCCATGGTTACACCTTC. Its protein product is CASSPGTGDLHGYTF.

The V gene is TRBV7-2, the J gene TRBJ1-2; no reliable D call. V was cut by 1 base and J by 4 bases, with 16 bases left in between. From germline, CDR1 is SGHTA and CDR2 FQGNSA. There are 16 residues in the CDR3. The DNA for the CDR3 is TGTGCCAGCAGCTTAGGCGGGCGGGGTGAGGGCTATGGCTACACCTTC. It is translated as CASSLGGRGEGYGYTF.

This chain connects TRBV14 to TRBJ2-5; TRBD1 agrees at 7 bases. V gave up 4 bases and J gave up 2 bases; unmatched junction bases: 10. Germline loops: CDR1 SGHDN, CDR2 FVKESK. The CDR3 has 16 amino acids. The CDR3 loop is CASSRLRQGLQETQYF. CDR3 coding DNA: TGTGCCAGCAGCCGCTTAAGACAGGGCCTACAAGAGACCCAGTACTTC. Filled out from reference TRBV14 and TRBJ2-5, the complete variable domain reads EAGVTQFPSHSVIEKGQTVTLRCDPISGHDNLYWYRRVMGKEIKFLLHFVKESKQDESGMPNNRFLAERTGGTYSTLKVQPAELEDSGVYFCASSRLRQGLQETQYFGPGTRLLVL.

The chain has TRBV5-4 and TRBJ2-3; D not resolved. Trimming removed 4 bases at V and 6 bases at J, with 9 bases between. The germline gives CDR1 SGHNT, CDR2 YYREEE (reference sequence). The CDR3 runs 12 residues. CDR3 DNA: TGTGCCAGCAGCCCAATAGGGGATACGCAGTATTTT. Protein sequence: CASSPIGDTQYF.

This chain connects TRBV19 to TRBJ1-1; 8 bases are a match to TRBD1. With V trimmed by 4 bases and J by 3 bases, 4 bases remained unmatched. The CDR3 contains 14 residues. The germline gives CDR1 LNHDA, CDR2 SQIVND (reference sequence). In nucleotides, the CDR3 is TGTGCCAGTAGTAGGACAGGGTTTGACACTGAAGCTTTCTTT. This encodes CASSRTGFDTEAFF. The whole variable domain, remainder taken from reference TRBV19 and TRBJ1-1, is DGGITQSPKYLFRKEGQNVTLSCEQNLNHDAMYWYRQDPGQGLRLIYYSQIVNDFQKGDIAEGYSVSREKKESFPLTVTSAQKNPTAFYLCASSRTGFDTEAFFGQGTRLTVV.

The V gene is TRBV28, the J gene TRBJ1-4; 10 bases align to TRBD1. After removal of 5 bases from V and 6 bases from J, the junction contained 0 bases not matched to a gene. Germline loops: CDR1 MDHEN, CDR2 SYDVKM. CDR3 length equals 13 residues. The CDR3 loop is CASSGQGDEKLFF. CDR3 in DNA: TGTGCCAGCAGTGGACAGGGGGATGAAAAACTGTTTTTT.

A single count supports this clone. The rearrangement joins TRBV11-2 to TRBJ2-3, with D unresolved. Germline V lookup: CDR1 SGHAT, CDR2 FQNNGV. The CDR3 is 12 residues long. Deletions cut 5 bases from V and 5 bases from J, with 8 bases between. The CDR3 bases are TGTGCCAGCAGCCCCAGTTTAGATACGCAGTATTTT. Translation gives CASSPSLDTQYF.

The chain links TRBV18 to TRBJ2-5; a weak D match, TRBD2 (6 bases). Trimming took off 4 bases at V and 3 bases at J, with 12 bases between the two ends. This CDR3 contains 14 residues. Germline CDR1 reads KGHSH; CDR2 reads LQKENI. The chain's CDR3 is CASSLGGGKETQYF. CDR3 in DNA: TGTGCCAGCTCACTAGGAGGAGGGAAAGAGACCCAGTACTTC.